This TCR beta chain was identified in a study of cytotoxic CD8 clonotypes in ibrutinib-treated CLL. On the study more broadly: The study included 11 relapsed/refractory and 15 treatment-naive patients; 17 to 18 had IGHV unmutated disease.

The assay was immunoSEQ multiplex PCR, and TCRdb's table has in-frame clones only and misses some. The table shows roughly 250,000 clones, with about three quarters occurring only once. Sequenced here: PBMCs, sampled after 24 months of ibrutinib treatment. The sequence derives from a human donor with chronic lymphocytic leukemia.

In nucleotides, the CDR3 is TGTGCCAGCACCAAATCACCGGGACTAGGTGCCCGCGAGCAGTACTTC. As protein: CASTKSPGLGAREQYF. The chain joins TRBV28 to TRBJ2-7; TRBD2 matches 8 bases. The CDR3 sequence is 16 residues long. Trimming cost V 7 bases and J 6 bases; bases outside gene matches: 17. Germline-derived CDR1 and CDR2 are MDHEN and SYDVKM.